The clone carrying this T cell receptor beta chain was counted ten times or more. Its target is not known. The record originates from a study of breast tumors, draining lymph nodes, adjacent tissues. The study's findings and limits: Tumor repertoires ranked between lymph nodes and nontumor tissue in diversity, with V and J gene preferences.

Each CDR3 protein is one row after TCRdb ran MiXCR on the multiplex PCR reads. The table lists approximately 88,000 distinct CDR3 sequences, approximately 31% of them singletons. Breast cancer patients provided tissue from their axillary draining lymph nodes. This CDR3 region has 16 residues. Trimming took 6 bases from V and 7 from J; bases not matched to a gene: 9. The sample consisted of axillary lymph node tissue. The TCR comes from a female donor with breast cancer. Some clones in this sample may be carry-over from other donors' samples. The V gene is TRBV12-3 or TRBV12-4, the J gene TRBJ2-1, with TRBD2 identical over 13 bases. The CDR3 region has the DNA TGTGCCAGCAGCCCGGGACTAGCGGGATCTGAGAATGAGCAGTTCTTC. This gives the protein CASSPGLAGSENEQFF.